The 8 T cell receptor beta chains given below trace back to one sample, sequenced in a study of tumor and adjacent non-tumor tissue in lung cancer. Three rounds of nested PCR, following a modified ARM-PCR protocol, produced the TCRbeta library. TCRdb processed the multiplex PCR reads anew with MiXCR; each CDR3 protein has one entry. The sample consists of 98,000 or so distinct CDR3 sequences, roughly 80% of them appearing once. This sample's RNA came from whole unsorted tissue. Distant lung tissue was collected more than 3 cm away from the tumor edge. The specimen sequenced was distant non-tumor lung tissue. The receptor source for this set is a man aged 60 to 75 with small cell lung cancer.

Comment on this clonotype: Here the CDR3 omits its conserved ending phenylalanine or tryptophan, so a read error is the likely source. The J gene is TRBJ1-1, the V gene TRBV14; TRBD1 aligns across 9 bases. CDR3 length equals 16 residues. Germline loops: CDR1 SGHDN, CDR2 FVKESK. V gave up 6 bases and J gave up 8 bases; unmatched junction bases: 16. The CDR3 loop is CASSHRPGQGPTEAFI. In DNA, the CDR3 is TGTGCCAGCAGTCACCGTCCGGGACAGGGCCCCACCGAAGCTTTCATT.

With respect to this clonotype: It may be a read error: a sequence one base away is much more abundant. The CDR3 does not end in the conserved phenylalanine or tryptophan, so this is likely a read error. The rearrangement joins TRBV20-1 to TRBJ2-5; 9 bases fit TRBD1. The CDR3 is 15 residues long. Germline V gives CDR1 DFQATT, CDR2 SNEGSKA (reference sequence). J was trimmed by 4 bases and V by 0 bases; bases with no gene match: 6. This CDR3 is CSARDLDRGAETQYS. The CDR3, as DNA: TGCAGTGCTAGAGATCTTGACAGGGGGGCAGAGACCCAGTACTCC.

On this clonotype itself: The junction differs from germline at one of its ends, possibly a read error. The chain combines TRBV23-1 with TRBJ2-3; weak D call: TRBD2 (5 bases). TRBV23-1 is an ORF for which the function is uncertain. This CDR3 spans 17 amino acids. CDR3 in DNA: TGCGCCAGCAGTCAATCGCCCCAGAGGGCTAGCACAAATACGCAGTATTTT. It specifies CASSQSPQRASTNTQYF.

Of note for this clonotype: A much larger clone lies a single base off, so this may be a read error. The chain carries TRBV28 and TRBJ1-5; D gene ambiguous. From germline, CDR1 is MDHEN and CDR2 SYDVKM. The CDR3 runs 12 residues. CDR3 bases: TGTGCCAGCAAAACAGCCAATCAGCTCCAGCATTTT. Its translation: CASKTANQLQHF.

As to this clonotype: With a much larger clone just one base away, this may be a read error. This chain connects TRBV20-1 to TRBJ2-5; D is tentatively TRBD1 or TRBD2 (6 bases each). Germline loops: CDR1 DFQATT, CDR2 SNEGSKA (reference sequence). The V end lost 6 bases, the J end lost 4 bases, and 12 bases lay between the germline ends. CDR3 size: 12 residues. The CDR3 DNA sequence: TGCAGTGCCGACGGAGGGGGAGAGACCCAGTACTTC. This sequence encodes CSADGGGETQYF.

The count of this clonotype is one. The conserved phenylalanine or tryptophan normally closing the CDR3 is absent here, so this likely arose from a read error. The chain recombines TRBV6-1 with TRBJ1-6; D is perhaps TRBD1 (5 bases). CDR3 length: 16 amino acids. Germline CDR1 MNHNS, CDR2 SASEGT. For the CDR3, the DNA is TGCGCCAGCAGAGACAGCGAGAGCTCCTATAATTCACCCCTCCACATT. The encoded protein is CASRDSESSYNSPLHI.

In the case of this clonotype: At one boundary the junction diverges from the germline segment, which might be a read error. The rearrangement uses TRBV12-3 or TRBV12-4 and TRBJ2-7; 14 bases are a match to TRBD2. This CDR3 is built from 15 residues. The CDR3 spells CASNPGLAGDYEHYF. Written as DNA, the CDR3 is TGTGCCAGCAATCCGGGACTAGCGGGAGACTACGAGCATTACTTC.

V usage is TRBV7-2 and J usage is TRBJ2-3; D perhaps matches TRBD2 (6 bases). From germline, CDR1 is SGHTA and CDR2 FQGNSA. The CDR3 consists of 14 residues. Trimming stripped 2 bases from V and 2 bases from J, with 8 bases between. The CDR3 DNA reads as TGTGCCAGCAGCTTAATGGACTACACAGATACGCAGTATTTT. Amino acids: CASSLMDYTDTQYF.